Detailed here is one T cell receptor beta chain. V lost 1 base to trimming and J lost 8 bases, with 12 bases between them. This CDR3 has 14 amino acids. Germline CDR1 reads SGHVS; CDR2 reads FQNEAQ. Diagnosis relied on clinical symptoms, serum thyroxine and TRAb, thyroid ultrasound and orbital computed tomography. The PBMCs studied were ones that came from roughly 9.4 ml fresh peripheral blood. The data were taken from a study of T cells in Graves' hyperthyroidism and ophthalmopathy. TCR beta CDR3 regions were amplified from RNA. Primed by the HTBI set, a first-round RT-PCR was run on the TCR CDR3. TCRdb re-called the multiplex PCR reads with MiXCR, one entry per CDR3 protein. This sample has 600,000 to 650,000 distinct CDR3 sequences, with less than 25% found just once.

This rearrangement joins TRBV7-8 to TRBJ2-4; D perhaps matches TRBD1 (5 bases). The sample comprised blood. This receptor was obtained from a man in his thirties or forties with Graves' ophthalmopathy. CDR3 amino acids: CASSLGRERDIQYF. Here the CDR3 DNA reads TGTGCCAGCAGCTTAGGCAGGGAAAGGGACATTCAGTACTTC.